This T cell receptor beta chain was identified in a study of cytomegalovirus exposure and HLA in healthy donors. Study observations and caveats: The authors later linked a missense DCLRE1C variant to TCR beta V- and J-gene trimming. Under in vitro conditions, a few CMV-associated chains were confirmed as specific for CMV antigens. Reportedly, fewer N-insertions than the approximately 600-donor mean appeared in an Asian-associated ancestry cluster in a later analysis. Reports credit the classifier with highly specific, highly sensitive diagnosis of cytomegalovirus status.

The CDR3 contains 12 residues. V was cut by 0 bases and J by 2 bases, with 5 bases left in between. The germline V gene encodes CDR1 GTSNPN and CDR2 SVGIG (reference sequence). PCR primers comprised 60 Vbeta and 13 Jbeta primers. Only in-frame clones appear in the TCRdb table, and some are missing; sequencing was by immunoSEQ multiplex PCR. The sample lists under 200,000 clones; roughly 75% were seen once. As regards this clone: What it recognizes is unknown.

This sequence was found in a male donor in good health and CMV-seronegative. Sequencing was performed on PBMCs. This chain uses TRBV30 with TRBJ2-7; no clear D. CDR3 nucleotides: TGTGCCTGGAGTGTACTCCCCTACGAGCAGTACTTC. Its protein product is CAWSVLPYEQYF.